This T cell receptor beta chain was sequenced for a study of blood T cell repertoires in COVID-19. The germline V gene encodes CDR1 ENHRY and CDR2 SYGVKD. The V gene lost 2 bases and the J gene lost 4 bases, with 9 bases spanning the gap. This CDR3 is built from 14 residues. The table lists this clone with a few counts. Profiling relied on immunoSEQ multiplex PCR, and the TCRdb table lists in-frame clones only, not all of them. The repertoire consists of about 190,000 clones, with around four fifths occurring once and the leading ten covering over 5%. This chain connects TRBV10-3 to TRBJ2-1; tentatively, D is TRBD2 (5 bases). This TCR was recovered from a woman aged 25 to 45 with acute or convalescent COVID-19. Sequenced: peripheral blood. In DNA, the CDR3 is TGTGCCATCAGTGAGGATGGACTTTACAATGAGCAGTTCTTC. Protein sequence: CAISEDGLYNEQFF.